The rows below give T cell receptor beta chains drawn from one sample of a study of preoperative IRX-2 immunotherapy in early breast cancer. Only in-frame clones appear in the TCRdb table, and some are missing; sequencing was by immunoSEQ multiplex PCR. Of under 30,000 clones listed, 85% to 90% were seen once; the top ten hold roughly 10%. The sample here was tumor tissue, taken after IRX-2 immunotherapy. Receptors were obtained from a human donor with breast cancer. Each CDR3 is given with its conserved first and last residue. The D gene is left open where the match is weak. Clone size appears in some rows only: once, few, many, or a class for an expanded clone.

abundance	d_gene	v_gene	j_gene	CDR3aa	CDR3nt
-	TRBD2	TRBV6-4	TRBJ2-1	CASSEAGAGNNEQFF	TGTGCCAGCAGTGAGGCGGGAGCGGGAAACAATGAGCAGTTCTTC
-	TRBD2	TRBV6-1	TRBJ2-1	CASSPTSGAGNEQFF	TGTGCCAGCAGTCCTACTAGCGGGGCCGGCAATGAGCAGTTCTTC
-	TRBD1	TRBV6-5	TRBJ2-7	CASSPPGTGTYEQYF	TGTGCCAGCAGTCCCCCCGGGACAGGTACCTACGAGCAGTACTTC
-	-	TRBV6-1	TRBJ2-7	CASSEARSGSEYEQYF	TGTGCCAGCAGTGAAGCGCGATCCGGGAGTGAATACGAGCAGTACTTC
-	TRBD1	TRBV6-1	TRBJ1-1	CASSVDRAATEAFF	TGTGCCAGCAGTGTAGACAGGGCGGCCACTGAAGCTTTCTTT
-	-	TRBV28	TRBJ2-3	CASRRPGRTDTQYF	TGTGCCAGCAGAAGACCGGGACGCACAGATACGCAGTATTTT
-	-	TRBV11-2	TRBJ2-7	CASSLAGRAYEQYF	TGTGCCAGCAGCTTAGCTGGTCGGGCCTACGAGCAGTACTTC
-	-	TRBV6-6	TRBJ2-4	CASNGEALGKNIQYF	TGTGCCAGCAATGGAGAGGCCCTCGGCAAAAACATTCAGTACTTC
-	TRBD2	TRBV13	TRBJ2-1	CASSLGLIRREGLYNEQFF	TGTGCCAGCAGCTTAGGCCTAATCCGGCGGGAGGGCCTCTACAATGAGCAGTTCTTC
-	-	TRBV6-1	TRBJ1-5	CASRGVTSNQPQHF	TGTGCCAGCAGGGGGGTGACTAGCAATCAGCCCCAGCATTTT
-	TRBD2	TRBV10-2	TRBJ2-7	CASGAGVAYEQYF	TGCGCCAGCGGTGCGGGGGTCGCCTACGAGCAGTACTTC
-	-	TRBV28	TRBJ1-1	CASRLSLTEAFF	TGTGCCAGCAGGCTTAGCCTCACTGAAGCTTTCTTT
-	-	TRBV29-1	TRBJ1-2	CSVERRDFGYTF	TGCAGCGTTGAACGGAGGGATTTTGGCTACACCTTC
-	-	TRBV27	TRBJ2-2	CASSLVHGGGPNTGELFF	TGTGCCAGCAGTTTAGTACACGGAGGGGGCCCGAACACCGGGGAGCTGTTTTTT
-	-	TRBV10-3	TRBJ1-1	CAIRSGTEAFF	TGTGCCATCCGCTCCGGGACTGAAGCTTTCTTT
once	-	TRBV28	TRBJ1-4	CASNRGGGSANEKLFF	TGTGCCAGCAATCGAGGCGGGGGCTCTGCTAATGAAAAACTGTTTTTT
-	-	TRBV27	TRBJ2-5	CASSLSLRGTQYF	TGTGCCAGCAGTTTATCCCTACGTGGGACCCAGTACTTC
-	-	TRBV5-5	TRBJ2-3	CASTWDLSTDTQYF	TGTGCCAGCACCTGGGATTTAAGCACAGATACGCAGTATTTT
-	-	TRBV18	TRBJ1-6	CASSDSSYNSPLHF	TGTGCCAGCTCGGACAGCTCCTATAATTCACCCCTCCACTTT
-	-	TRBV6-5	TRBJ2-7	CASSYSEGYEQYF	TGTGCCAGCAGTTACTCGGAAGGCTACGAGCAGTACTTC
few	TRBD1	TRBV29-1	TRBJ1-1	CSVEDVGTANTEAFF	TGCAGCGTGGAAGACGTTGGGACAGCGAACACTGAAGCTTTCTTT
-	-	TRBV27	TRBJ1-2	CASSLVATPGYGYTF	TGTGCCAGCAGTTTAGTTGCCACCCCGGGCTATGGCTACACCTTC
-	-	TRBV7-9	TRBJ2-5	CASSISGQGAQYF	TGTGCCAGCAGCATTTCAGGCCAAGGGGCCCAGTACTTC
-	-	TRBV5-1	TRBJ2-2	CASSLEGRGDSTGELFF	TGCGCCAGCAGCTTGGAAGGTCGCGGGGATTCGACCGGGGAGCTGTTTTTT
-	-	TRBV27	TRBJ2-7	CASSLLGRSYEQYF	TGTGCCAGCAGTTTATTGGGGCGTTCCTACGAGCAGTACTTC
few	TRBD1	TRBV7-7	TRBJ2-7	CASSRDRGDEQYF	TGTGCCAGCAGCAGGGACAGGGGAGACGAGCAGTACTTC
-	-	TRBV28	TRBJ1-3	CASSRPGTTGNTIYF	TGTGCCAGCAGTCGTCCCGGGACAACTGGAAACACCATATATTTT
-	-	TRBV28	TRBJ1-4	CASRWDRRKLFF	TGTGCCAGCAGATGGGACCGTCGAAAACTGTTTTTT
-	TRBD2	TRBV5-1	TRBJ2-7	CASSFTSGSSYEQYF	TGCGCCAGCAGCTTTACTAGCGGGAGCTCCTACGAGCAGTACTTC
-	TRBD2	TRBV5-1	TRBJ2-1	CASSNPAGVDHNEQFF	TGCGCCAGTTCAAATCCGGCGGGAGTTGACCACAATGAGCAGTTCTTC
-	-	TRBV6-6	TRBJ2-2	CASSYSYTGELFF	TGTGCCAGCAGTTACTCGTACACCGGGGAGCTGTTTTTT
-	-	TRBV19	TRBJ2-5	CASSRSVGKETQYF	TGTGCCAGTTCCCGAAGCGTGGGGAAAGAGACCCAGTACTTC
few	TRBD1	TRBV6-6	TRBJ1-4	CASNPAPDREKLFF	TGTGCCAGCAACCCAGCCCCGGACAGGGAAAAACTGTTTTTT
few	-	TRBV19	TRBJ1-4	CASSTTAINEKLFF	TGTGCCAGTAGTACCACTGCTATTAATGAAAAACTGTTTTTT
-	TRBD1	TRBV11-2	TRBJ2-7	CASSVDRDRLNEQYF	TGTGCCAGCAGTGTTGACCGGGACAGGTTGAACGAGCAGTACTTC
-	-	TRBV2	TRBJ1-2	CASNGVHYGYTF	TGTGCCAGCAATGGGGTGCACTATGGCTACACCTTC
-	TRBD2	TRBV28	TRBJ2-7	CASRGSGTLYEQYF	TGTGCCAGCAGGGGTAGCGGGACCCTCTACGAGCAGTACTTC
-	TRBD2	TRBV6-4	TRBJ2-7	CASRVTSGSYEQYF	TGTGCCAGCAGGGTGACTAGCGGCTCCTACGAGCAGTACTTC
-	TRBD1	TRBV5-1	TRBJ2-1	CASSPGQSYNEQFF	TGCGCCAGCAGCCCGGGACAGTCCTACAATGAGCAGTTCTTC
-	-	TRBV6-5	TRBJ1-2	CASSYSRGALIDGYTF	TGTGCCAGCAGTTACTCGAGAGGGGCCTTGATAGATGGCTACACCTTC
-	TRBD2	TRBV14	TRBJ2-6	CASSRGGGSSGANVLTF	TGTGCCAGCAGCCGCGGCGGGGGGTCCTCTGGGGCCAACGTCCTGACTTTC
once	-	TRBV27	TRBJ2-7	CASSSGRVNYEQYF	TGTGCCAGCAGTTCCGGACGGGTTAATTACGAGCAGTACTTC
few	TRBD1	TRBV5-1	TRBJ1-2	CASSLRTGGDGYTF	TGCGCCAGCAGCTTGCGGACAGGGGGCGATGGCTACACCTTC
-	TRBD1	TRBV19	TRBJ2-7	CASSTGQGREQYF	TGTGCCAGTAGTACCGGACAGGGGCGGGAGCAGTACTTC
-	-	TRBV2	TRBJ1-1	CASSEALQGNTEAFF	TGTGCCAGCAGTGAAGCCTTACAGGGAAACACTGAAGCTTTCTTT
-	-	TRBV29-1	TRBJ1-2	CSVQRGGNYGYTF	TGCAGCGTTCAAAGAGGGGGGAACTATGGCTACACCTTC
-	TRBD1	TRBV6-5	TRBJ1-2	CASRSQGADYGYTF	TGTGCCAGCAGATCACAGGGGGCAGACTATGGCTACACCTTC
few	-	TRBV6-4	TRBJ2-1	CASSGQDSNEQFF	TGTGCCAGCAGTGGACAGGACTCCAATGAGCAGTTCTTC
once	-	TRBV20-1	TRBJ2-3	CSAGSDTQYF	TGCAGTGCTGGGTCAGATACGCAGTATTTT
once	TRBD1	TRBV5-5	TRBJ1-1	CASSLWTGSTEAFF	TGTGCCAGCAGCTTATGGACAGGCTCCACTGAAGCTTTCTTT
-	-	TRBV6-5	TRBJ1-2	CASSPRGRNHYGYTF	TGTGCCAGCAGCCCTCGCGGCAGGAACCACTATGGCTACACCTTC
-	-	TRBV1	TRBJ1-5	CTSRRTGHQPQHF	TGCACCAGCAGGCGGACAGGGCATCAGCCCCAGCATTTT
-	TRBD2	TRBV5-4	TRBJ2-1	CASSLGTSGGRIYEQFF	TGTGCCAGCAGCTTGGGGACTAGCGGGGGGAGGATATATGAGCAGTTCTTC
-	TRBD1	TRBV6-6	TRBJ2-7	CASSQGQGTYEQYF	TGTGCCAGCAGTCAGGGACAGGGGACCTACGAGCAGTACTTC